Presented here are 3 T cell receptor beta chains from one specimen sequenced in a study of CD8 T cells in Susac syndrome. RNA was extracted with the RNeasy kit, and a quantity of about 0.45 to 1 ug was reverse transcribed using random hexamers. One entry per CDR3 protein results from TCRdb running MiXCR on the immunoSEQ multiplex PCR reads. In the table there are tens of thousands of distinct CDR3 sequences, just under 95% of which are singletons. The sequenced material came from CD8+ T cells from PBMCs. The receptors derive from a human donor with Susac syndrome.

V is TRBV7-2 and J is TRBJ2-4; TRBD2 aligns across 7 bases. Germline CDR1 SGHTA, CDR2 FQGNSA. The trim removed 6 bases at V and 5 bases at J, leaving 13 bases unmatched. The CDR3 is 16 amino acids. The CDR3 loop is CASSYLGRVAENIQYF. The CDR3 DNA sequence: TGTGCCAGCAGTTATTTAGGGAGGGTTGCCGAAAACATTCAGTACTTC.

J is TRBJ2-7 and V is TRBV20-1; 7 bases align to TRBD2. V shed 2 bases and J 4 bases; nucleotides not matched to a gene: 11. This CDR3 spans 15 amino acids. The germline CDR1 and CDR2 sequences are DFQATT and SNEGSKA (reference sequence). In nucleotides, the CDR3 is TGCAGTGCTAGAAACCTGGGGGGGGAAAAGTACGAGCAGTACTTC. Translating it yields CSARNLGGEKYEQYF.

The chain's CDR3 is CASSWTGGQPQHF. The CDR3, as DNA: TGTGCCAGCAGTTGGACAGGGGGTCAGCCCCAGCATTTT. The chain uses TRBV27 and TRBJ1-5; 10 bases match TRBD1. This CDR3 is built from 13 residues. Germline V gene lookup returns CDR1 MNHEY and CDR2 SMNVEV (reference sequence). Trimming removed 4 bases from V and 6 bases from J; junction bases left unmatched: 0.